Sequencing of this TCR beta chain was carried out in a study of identifying expanded T cells in peripheral blood. Study results and limitations: Clone count variance between approximately 2-week samples rose with total template count. Approximately 1.2 clones differed between technical replicates, versus approximately 17 and 20 over time.

Healthy donors had no documented immune events, such as infections, while sampled. Only in-frame clones appear in the TCRdb table, and some are missing; sequencing was by immunoSEQ multiplex PCR. The sample has around 85,000 clones; more than 75% are singletons. This CDR3 is 15 amino acids long. CDR1 and CDR2 (germline): SGHVS, FNYEAQ. V gave up 5 bases and J gave up 0 bases, with 11 bases separating them. In regard to this clone: Its antigen is not identified.

Input material: blood. The TCR originated in a person between 18 and 75 years old in good health. The chain combines TRBV7-6 with TRBJ2-1; D is possibly TRBD1 (6 bases). CDR3 region: CASSRDRFSYNEQFF. In DNA form, the CDR3 reads TGTGCCAGCAGCCGCGACAGGTTCTCCTACAATGAGCAGTTCTTC.